A selection of T cell receptor beta chains follows, all from one sample in a study of blood T cell repertoires in COVID-19. The assay was immunoSEQ multiplex PCR, and TCRdb's table has in-frame clones only and misses some. The sample contains 60,000 to 85,000 clones, about nine tenths of which appear only once. The specimen was peripheral blood. Receptor source: a woman older than 75 with active or convalescent COVID-19. The CDR3 runs from the conserved cysteine through the conserved F or W. Fields, in order: clone size, J gene, D gene, V gene, CDR3 DNA, CDR3 protein. A D gene is named only where the DNA matches it firmly. Only some rows state a clone size, as once, few, many or a class for expanded clones.

once TRBJ2-2 NA TRBV5-1 TGCGCCAGCAGCCTGGGGGCTCAACCGGACACCGGGGAGCTGTTTTTT CASSLGAQPDTGELFF
NA TRBJ1-2 NA TRBV5-1 TGCGCCAGCAGCTTGGACCCAGGAAATTTCTATGGCTACACCTTC CASSLDPGNFYGYTF
NA TRBJ2-2 NA TRBV30 TGTGCCTGGAGCCCCACTCGTGACGGGGAGCTGTTTTTT CAWSPTRDGELFF
NA TRBJ1-5 TRBD1 TRBV4-3 TGCGCCAGCAGCCCTGAGGTCGACAGGGGGAATCAGCCCCAGCATTTT CASSPEVDRGNQPQHF
NA TRBJ1-2 TRBD1 TRBV14 TGTGCCAGCAGCCTTGGACAGGCTAACTATGGCTACACCTTC CASSLGQANYGYTF
NA TRBJ1-3 NA TRBV10-3 TGTGCCATCGCTGGTAACAGGGAGTACACCATATATTTT CAIAGNREYTIYF
NA TRBJ2-1 NA TRBV24-1 TGTGCCACCAGTGACCACAGGGTCAATGAGCAGTTCTTC CATSDHRVNEQFF
NA TRBJ2-2 TRBD2 TRBV4-3 TGCGCCAGCAGCCAGTGGGGACTAGCCGGGGAGCTGTTTTTT CASSQWGLAGELFF
NA TRBJ2-1 TRBD2 TRBV19 TGTGCCAGTAGTTCCACGCCGGGACTAGGGGGTTTGGGGGAGCAGTTCTTC CASSSTPGLGGLGEQFF
NA TRBJ1-2 TRBD1 TRBV29-1 TGCAGCGCCCGGGACAGACTCTATGGCTACACCTTC CSARDRLYGYTF
NA TRBJ2-6 NA TRBV12-3/TRBV12-4 TGTGCCACCTCAGGGTCTGGGGCCAACGTCCTGACTTTC CATSGSGANVLTF
NA TRBJ2-5 NA TRBV24-1 TGTGCCACCAGTGCGCCCCGGGTCAAGGAGACCCAGTACTTC CATSAPRVKETQYF
NA TRBJ2-7 NA TRBV6-5 TGTGCCAGCAGTTACTCGACACAATCAATTTACTACGAGCAGTACTTC CASSYSTQSIYYEQYF
NA TRBJ1-4 NA TRBV2 TGTGCCAGCGGTTTGGGGAGAAATGAAAAACTGTTTTTT CASGLGRNEKLFF
NA TRBJ1-1 TRBD1 TRBV7-9 TGTGCCAGCAGCTCGGGACAGCACACTGAAGCTTTCTTT CASSSGQHTEAFF
NA TRBJ2-2 NA TRBV4-3 TGCGCCAGCAGCCAGGTTGCTTCCGGGGCCGGGGAGCTGTTTTTT CASSQVASGAGELFF
NA TRBJ2-5 TRBD1 TRBV19 TGTGCCAGTAGTCGGACAGGCCGCCTCCTCCAAGAGACCCAGTACTTC CASSRTGRLLQETQYF
NA TRBJ1-3 NA TRBV5-4 TGTGCCAGCAGCCGCGGGGGGTACGGTCCTGGAAACACCATATATTTT CASSRGGYGPGNTIYF
NA TRBJ1-1 NA TRBV29-1 TGCAGCGCCCAAAAACAGACCAGGAGGACTGAAGCTTTCTTT CSAQKQTRRTEAFF
NA TRBJ2-5 TRBD2 TRBV28 TGTGCCAGCAGTTTAGGACTAGCGGGTAGTCGCCGAGAGACCCAGTACTTC CASSLGLAGSRRETQYF
NA TRBJ2-5 NA TRBV7-2 TGTGCCAGCAGCTTCCAGACTAGTGAAGAGACCCAGTACTTC CASSFQTSEETQYF
few TRBJ1-1 TRBD1 TRBV6-6 TGTGCCAGCAGCCCCGGGACAGTATCTTTCTTT CASSPGTVSFF
NA TRBJ2-1 TRBD2 TRBV19 TGTGCCAGTAGTATTAGCGGGGGGGGGAATGAGCAGTTCTTC CASSISGGGNEQFF
NA TRBJ2-2 NA TRBV7-3 TGTGCCAGCAGCTTAACTAGCACGGGCACCGGGGAGCTGTTTTTT CASSLTSTGTGELFF
NA TRBJ2-7 NA TRBV28 TGTGCCAGCAGTTTATCTGACAGGCTCTACGAGCAGTACTTC CASSLSDRLYEQYF
NA TRBJ2-3 NA TRBV5-1 TGCGCCAGCAGCCTCGGGGGGCATCAAGATACGCAGTATTTT CASSLGGHQDTQYF
NA TRBJ1-2 TRBD1 TRBV29-1 TGCAGCGTTGAAGCAGAAACAGGGGCCTATGGCTACACCTTC CSVEAETGAYGYTF
NA TRBJ1-2 TRBD1 TRBV24-1 TGTCCCCGTGGACAGGCGCGATTCGACCGCTACACCTTC CPRGQARFDRYTF
NA TRBJ1-6 NA TRBV12-3/TRBV12-4 TGTGCCAGCAACGGGGATCCCTATTCACCCCTCCACTTT CASNGDPYSPLHF
NA TRBJ1-2 TRBD1 TRBV6-4 TGTGCCAGCAGTGATACAGGGGGCGCAGGCTATGGCTACACCTTC CASSDTGGAGYGYTF
NA TRBJ2-5 TRBD2 TRBV19 TGTGCCAGTAGTTACCAAAAACTCCTAGCGGGGGGGGAAGGAGAGACCCAGTACTTC CASSYQKLLAGGEGETQYF
NA TRBJ1-2 TRBD1 TRBV28 TGTGCCAGCAGTTTAGTAAATGACAGGGTTGATGGCTACACCTTC CASSLVNDRVDGYTF
NA TRBJ2-7 TRBD1 TRBV7-2 TGTGCCAGCAGCTTAGCGCCCGGGACAGGTACCTACGAGCAGTACTTC CASSLAPGTGTYEQYF